Listed below are T cell receptor beta chains from one sample, sequenced in a study of blood T cell repertoires in COVID-19. Libraries were prepared by immunoSEQ multiplex PCR; TCRdb keeps only in-frame clonotypes and omits some of them. The table has about 300,000 clones, about nine tenths seen once; the top ten hold about 1.7%. Sequenced sample: PBMCs or T cells enriched from blood (not recorded which). The receptor set was obtained from a woman between 40 and 50 years old who had recovered from COVID-19. Each CDR3 is given with its conserved first and last residue. D genes are given only for firm matches. Only some rows state a clone size, as once, few, many or a class for expanded clones.

V gene: TRBV29-1
J gene: TRBJ2-5
clone size: NA
D gene: NA
CDR3 DNA: TGCAGCGTTGGTTTAATGTGGGACACATACAACCATAAAGAGACCCAGTACTTC
CDR3 protein: CSVGLMWDTYNHKETQYF

V gene: TRBV19
J gene: TRBJ1-2
clone size: NA
D gene: NA
CDR3 DNA: TGTGCCAGTAGTACGGGTGCAGCGGGCTATGGCTACACCTTC
CDR3 protein: CASSTGAAGYGYTF

V gene: TRBV28
J gene: TRBJ1-1
clone size: NA
D gene: NA
CDR3 DNA: TGTGCCAGCAGTTTCGGGCCCAGGGGAACTGAAGCTTTCTTT
CDR3 protein: CASSFGPRGTEAFF

V gene: TRBV7-9
J gene: TRBJ1-5
clone size: once
D gene: NA
CDR3 DNA: TGTGCCAGCAGCCAGGGAATTAGCAATCAGCCCCAGCATTTT
CDR3 protein: CASSQGISNQPQHF

V gene: TRBV5-5
J gene: TRBJ2-7
clone size: NA
D gene: NA
CDR3 DNA: TGTGCCAGCAGGCCGAATTGGGGGGAGACCTACGAGCAGTACTTC
CDR3 protein: CASRPNWGETYEQYF

V gene: TRBV4-2
J gene: TRBJ1-2
clone size: NA
D gene: NA
CDR3 DNA: TGTGCCAGCAGCCAAGATGAGGGCGCCTATGGCTACACCTTC
CDR3 protein: CASSQDEGAYGYTF

V gene: TRBV4-2
J gene: TRBJ2-7
clone size: NA
D gene: NA
CDR3 DNA: TGTGCCAGCAGCGAGTATGGGGGCCACTACGAGCAGTACTTC
CDR3 protein: CASSEYGGHYEQYF

V gene: TRBV6-2/TRBV6-3
J gene: TRBJ2-3
clone size: NA
D gene: TRBD2
CDR3 DNA: TGTGCCAGCAGTGACGGACTAGCGGGAGATACAGATACGCAGTATTTT
CDR3 protein: CASSDGLAGDTDTQYF

V gene: TRBV19
J gene: TRBJ1-5
clone size: NA
D gene: NA
CDR3 DNA: TGTGCCACCTCCCTGGAGGGGATCGGCAATCAGCCCCAGCATTTT
CDR3 protein: CATSLEGIGNQPQHF

V gene: TRBV15
J gene: TRBJ1-1
clone size: NA
D gene: NA
CDR3 DNA: TGTGCCACCAGCTTACGAGGGTCCACTGAAGCTTTCTTT
CDR3 protein: CATSLRGSTEAFF

V gene: TRBV7-2
J gene: TRBJ2-2
clone size: NA
D gene: TRBD2
CDR3 DNA: TGTGCCAGCAGCACCGCCGGGACTAGCGGTACCGGGGAGCTGTTTTTT
CDR3 protein: CASSTAGTSGTGELFF

V gene: TRBV7-2
J gene: TRBJ1-2
clone size: NA
D gene: NA
CDR3 DNA: TGTGCCAGCAGCTTAGTGGATGGGGCAGGGTATGGCTACACCTTC
CDR3 protein: CASSLVDGAGYGYTF

V gene: TRBV14
J gene: TRBJ1-2
clone size: NA
D gene: NA
CDR3 DNA: TGTGCCAGCAGCCAAGATTGGGGGGGCCTCTATGGCTACACCTTC
CDR3 protein: CASSQDWGGLYGYTF

V gene: TRBV5-4
J gene: TRBJ2-1
clone size: NA
D gene: TRBD2
CDR3 DNA: TGTGCCAGCAGCTTGGGGACTAGCGGGAGGAGGTCCTACAATGAGCAGTTCTTC
CDR3 protein: CASSLGTSGRRSYNEQFF

V gene: TRBV5-1
J gene: TRBJ1-1
clone size: NA
D gene: TRBD1
CDR3 DNA: TGCGCCAGCAGCCGGGACAGGGGAACCACTGAAGCTTTCTTT
CDR3 protein: CASSRDRGTTEAFF

V gene: TRBV10-2
J gene: TRBJ2-7
clone size: few
D gene: NA
CDR3 DNA: TGCGCCAGCAGTTTACAGGATACCTACGAGCAGTACTTC
CDR3 protein: CASSLQDTYEQYF

V gene: TRBV6-5
J gene: TRBJ2-5
clone size: NA
D gene: NA
CDR3 DNA: TGTGCCAGCACCCGGGGTTTTGAGACCCAGTACTTC
CDR3 protein: CASTRGFETQYF